Listed below are T cell receptor beta chains from one sample, sequenced in a study of T-cell reconstitution after alpha-beta-depleted transplantation in children. TCRdb re-derived calls from the PCR reads in MiXCR, one entry per CDR3 protein. The data contain about 580,000 distinct CDR3 sequences, under 30% of them singletons. The starting material was PBMCs, mostly from graft donor cells, obtained 360 days after TCRalphabeta/CD19-depleted stem cell transplant. These receptors were collected from a boy under two years old who had a stem cell transplant for acute myeloid leukemia, so the T cells may come from the graft donor. Both conserved end residues are part of each CDR3. The order of the fields is J gene, clone size, D gene, V gene, CDR3 protein, CDR3 DNA. A D gene is named only where the DNA matches it firmly. Some rows have no size entry. The others give once, few or many, or a class for an expanded clone.

J gene: TRBJ1-2; clone size: few; D gene: NA; V gene: TRBV11-2; CDR3 protein: CASTWGPGKGYTF; CDR3 DNA: TGTGCCAGCACCTGGGGGCCAGGGAAAGGCTACACCTTC
J gene: TRBJ2-3; clone size: NA; D gene: NA; V gene: TRBV6-5; CDR3 protein: CASSYVGTSTDTQYF; CDR3 DNA: TGTGCCAGCAGTTACGTTGGGACTAGCACAGATACGCAGTATTTT
J gene: TRBJ2-3; clone size: many; D gene: NA; V gene: TRBV6-1; CDR3 protein: CASKPGLAVARTDTQYF; CDR3 DNA: TGTGCCAGCAAGCCAGGCCTAGCTGTCGCTCGCACAGATACGCAGTATTTT
J gene: TRBJ1-5; clone size: NA; D gene: TRBD1; V gene: TRBV6-2/TRBV6-3; CDR3 protein: CASSYRPTGGGQPQHF; CDR3 DNA: TGTGCCAGCAGTTACCGACCGACAGGGGGCGGTCAGCCCCAGCATTTT
J gene: TRBJ2-7; clone size: NA; D gene: NA; V gene: TRBV7-2; CDR3 protein: CASSLDFRRPGYEQYF; CDR3 DNA: TGTGCCAGCAGCTTAGACTTTCGACGGCCAGGTTACGAGCAGTACTTC
J gene: TRBJ1-1; clone size: NA; D gene: NA; V gene: TRBV5-5; CDR3 protein: CASSLRGEGLEAFF; CDR3 DNA: TGTGCCAGCAGCTTGCGGGGAGAGGGCCTGGAAGCTTTCTTT
J gene: TRBJ2-3; clone size: many; D gene: TRBD2; V gene: TRBV29-1; CDR3 protein: CSVEEAGAGGTDTQYF; CDR3 DNA: TGCAGCGTTGAAGAGGCCGGGGCGGGGGGCACAGATACGCAGTATTTT
J gene: TRBJ2-1; clone size: many; D gene: NA; V gene: TRBV3-1; CDR3 protein: CASSQWSGSSYNEQFF; CDR3 DNA: TGTGCCAGCAGCCAATGGAGCGGAAGCTCCTACAATGAGCAGTTCTTC
J gene: TRBJ1-3; clone size: NA; D gene: NA; V gene: TRBV28; CDR3 protein: CASTEDAQPGNTIYF; CDR3 DNA: TGTGCCAGCACCGAGGACGCTCAACCTGGAAACACCATATATTTT
J gene: TRBJ1-5; clone size: many; D gene: NA; V gene: TRBV20-1; CDR3 protein: CSARPGGGQPQHF; CDR3 DNA: TGCAGTGCCCGACCCGGGGGCGGTCAGCCCCAGCATTTT
J gene: TRBJ2-7; clone size: NA; D gene: TRBD2; V gene: TRBV20-1; CDR3 protein: CSATGGNSYEQYF; CDR3 DNA: TGCAGTGCTACGGGGGGGAACTCCTACGAGCAGTACTTC
J gene: TRBJ2-7; clone size: few; D gene: NA; V gene: TRBV20-1; CDR3 protein: CSARKVRVLSLEQYF; CDR3 DNA: TGCAGTGCTAGGAAAGTCAGGGTGTTGTCTCTCGAGCAGTACTTC
J gene: TRBJ2-3; clone size: NA; D gene: NA; V gene: TRBV4-1; CDR3 protein: CASSQEQFRYSDTQYF; CDR3 DNA: TGCGCCAGCAGCCAAGAGCAGTTTCGGTATTCAGATACGCAGTATTTT
J gene: TRBJ2-5; clone size: NA; D gene: TRBD1; V gene: TRBV20-1; CDR3 protein: CSARDWLLGTAIQETQYF; CDR3 DNA: TGCAGTGCTAGAGATTGGCTCCTAGGGACAGCTATCCAAGAGACCCAGTACTTC
J gene: TRBJ2-7; clone size: many; D gene: NA; V gene: TRBV7-2; CDR3 protein: CASSPRPSPAGYEQYF; CDR3 DNA: TGTGCCAGCAGCCCGCGACCCAGTCCCGCGGGCTACGAGCAGTACTTC
J gene: TRBJ2-3; clone size: NA; D gene: TRBD1; V gene: TRBV11-2; CDR3 protein: CASSMGTATDTQYF; CDR3 DNA: TGTGCCAGCAGCATGGGGACAGCCACAGATACGCAGTATTTT
J gene: TRBJ2-1; clone size: NA; D gene: NA; V gene: TRBV10-3; CDR3 protein: CAISEGISTEQFF; CDR3 DNA: TGTGCCATCAGCGAAGGAATATCGACTGAGCAGTTCTTC
J gene: TRBJ2-3; clone size: many; D gene: TRBD1; V gene: TRBV12-3/TRBV12-4; CDR3 protein: CASSLSPGGPTDTQYF; CDR3 DNA: TGTGCCAGCAGTTTGAGTCCAGGGGGCCCTACAGATACGCAGTATTTT
J gene: TRBJ2-2; clone size: NA; D gene: NA; V gene: TRBV6-1; CDR3 protein: CASTPYSSVRAGELFF; CDR3 DNA: NA
J gene: TRBJ2-7; clone size: many; D gene: NA; V gene: TRBV6-5; CDR3 protein: CASSYSVRGWSYEQYF; CDR3 DNA: TGTGCCAGCAGTTACTCGGTACGGGGATGGTCCTACGAGCAGTACTTC
J gene: TRBJ1-2; clone size: NA; D gene: NA; V gene: TRBV10-3; CDR3 protein: CAIGRPWDGYTF; CDR3 DNA: TGTGCCATCGGGAGGCCCTGGGATGGCTACACCTTC
J gene: TRBJ1-1; clone size: many; D gene: NA; V gene: TRBV12-3/TRBV12-4; CDR3 protein: CASSFGGTEAFF; CDR3 DNA: TGTGCCAGCAGTTTTGGGGGCACTGAAGCTTTCTTT
J gene: TRBJ2-1; clone size: NA; D gene: NA; V gene: TRBV5-8; CDR3 protein: CASSTALHGVSYNEQFF; CDR3 DNA: TGTGCCAGCAGCACCGCTCTACATGGGGTATCCTACAATGAGCAGTTCTTC
J gene: TRBJ2-5; clone size: many; D gene: NA; V gene: TRBV5-1; CDR3 protein: CASSWELSGETQYF; CDR3 DNA: TGCGCCAGCAGCTGGGAGCTTAGTGGGGAGACCCAGTACTTC
J gene: TRBJ2-7; clone size: NA; D gene: TRBD2; V gene: TRBV20-1; CDR3 protein: CSGRLAGGSYEQYF; CDR3 DNA: TGCAGTGGTAGACTAGCGGGGGGCTCCTACGAGCAGTACTTC
J gene: TRBJ2-7; clone size: many; D gene: NA; V gene: TRBV25-1; CDR3 protein: CASSEEEDYEQYF; CDR3 DNA: TGTGCCAGCAGTGAAGAGGAGGACTACGAGCAGTACTTC
J gene: TRBJ1-2; clone size: many; D gene: NA; V gene: TRBV20-1; CDR3 protein: CSAQDIYGYTF; CDR3 DNA: TGCAGTGCTCAGGACATCTATGGCTACACCTTC
J gene: TRBJ1-1; clone size: NA; D gene: NA; V gene: TRBV7-8; CDR3 protein: CASSLPGSYTEAFF; CDR3 DNA: TGTGCCAGCAGCTTACCGGGCAGTTACACTGAAGCTTTCTTT
J gene: TRBJ2-3; clone size: many; D gene: NA; V gene: TRBV6-1; CDR3 protein: CASRRQVSSTDTQYF; CDR3 DNA: TGTGCCAGCCGACGACAGGTTTCTAGCACAGATACGCAGTATTTT
J gene: TRBJ1-3; clone size: NA; D gene: NA; V gene: TRBV4-3; CDR3 protein: CASSQDLRGVLPGNTIYF; CDR3 DNA: TGCGCCAGCAGCCAAGATCTGAGGGGGGTGCTGCCTGGAAACACCATATATTTT
J gene: TRBJ2-5; clone size: many; D gene: NA; V gene: TRBV7-2; CDR3 protein: CASSLDWWPLGETQYF; CDR3 DNA: TGTGCCAGCAGCTTAGATTGGTGGCCCCTCGGGGAGACCCAGTACTTC
J gene: TRBJ2-6; clone size: many; D gene: TRBD1; V gene: TRBV27; CDR3 protein: CASSFIGQDLGSGANVLTF; CDR3 DNA: TGTGCCAGCAGTTTTATAGGACAGGATTTAGGATCTGGGGCCAACGTCCTGACTTTC
J gene: TRBJ1-4; clone size: NA; D gene: NA; V gene: TRBV27; CDR3 protein: CASSFRSDATNEKLFF; CDR3 DNA: TGTGCCAGCAGTTTTAGGTCAGATGCAACTAATGAAAAACTGTTTTTT
J gene: TRBJ1-3; clone size: NA; D gene: NA; V gene: TRBV4-1; CDR3 protein: CASSQGIFSGNTIYF; CDR3 DNA: TGCGCCAGCAGCCAAGGCATATTCTCTGGAAACACCATATATTTT
J gene: TRBJ2-7; clone size: NA; D gene: TRBD1; V gene: TRBV6-5; CDR3 protein: CASSYGTGFYEQYF; CDR3 DNA: TGTGCCAGCAGTTACGGGACAGGGTTCTACGAGCAGTACTTC
J gene: TRBJ2-5; clone size: NA; D gene: TRBD2; V gene: TRBV20-1; CDR3 protein: CCAAGTSGSGETQYF; CDR3 DNA: TGCTGTGCTGCGGGGACTAGCGGGTCCGGGGAGACCCAGTACTTC
J gene: TRBJ1-6; clone size: few; D gene: NA; V gene: TRBV12-3/TRBV12-4; CDR3 protein: CASSLTASPLHF; CDR3 DNA: TGTGCCAGCAGCTTGACAGCATCACCCCTCCACTTT
J gene: TRBJ2-5; clone size: NA; D gene: TRBD2; V gene: TRBV6-5; CDR3 protein: CASSYSTTGGLRQETQYF; CDR3 DNA: TGTGCCAGCAGTTACTCGACAACGGGGGGGCTTCGCCAAGAGACCCAGTACTTC
J gene: TRBJ2-1; clone size: once; D gene: TRBD2; V gene: TRBV3-1; CDR3 protein: CASSPPGDLAGGENEQFF; CDR3 DNA: TGTGCCAGCAGCCCGCCGGGAGATCTAGCGGGGGGAGAAAATGAGCAGTTCTTC
J gene: TRBJ1-5; clone size: NA; D gene: TRBD1; V gene: TRBV11-2; CDR3 protein: CASSFLTGASNQPQHF; CDR3 DNA: TGTGCCAGCAGCTTTCTCACAGGGGCGAGCAATCAGCCCCAGCATTTT
J gene: TRBJ2-3; clone size: NA; D gene: NA; V gene: TRBV12-3/TRBV12-4; CDR3 protein: CASSLVHSTDTQYF; CDR3 DNA: TGTGCCAGCAGTTTGGTGCACAGCACAGATACGCAGTATTTT
J gene: TRBJ1-3; clone size: NA; D gene: NA; V gene: TRBV10-3; CDR3 protein: CAISVGRGSGNTIYF; CDR3 DNA: TGTGCCATCAGTGTCGGCCGGGGCTCTGGAAACACCATATATTTT
J gene: TRBJ1-1; clone size: NA; D gene: NA; V gene: TRBV30; CDR3 protein: CAWSQDRNTEAFF; CDR3 DNA: TGTGCCTGGTCTCAGGACAGGAACACTGAAGCTTTCTTT
J gene: TRBJ2-5; clone size: few; D gene: TRBD1; V gene: TRBV20-1; CDR3 protein: CSARDSYQETQYF; CDR3 DNA: TGCAGTGCTCGGGACAGCTACCAAGAGACCCAGTACTTC
J gene: TRBJ2-1; clone size: NA; D gene: TRBD2; V gene: TRBV4-3; CDR3 protein: CASSQDSRGGLNEQFF; CDR3 DNA: TGCGCCAGCAGCCAAGATTCGCGGGGGGGCCTCAATGAGCAGTTCTTC
J gene: TRBJ2-3; clone size: NA; D gene: NA; V gene: TRBV28; CDR3 protein: CASRPTATRYTDTQYF; CDR3 DNA: TGTGCCAGCAGACCGACAGCTACGCGATACACAGATACGCAGTATTTT
J gene: TRBJ1-1; clone size: NA; D gene: NA; V gene: TRBV21-1; CDR3 protein: CASSPTVLGGTFF; CDR3 DNA: TGTGCCAGCAGCCCGACAGTGCTGGGCGGAACTTTCTTT
J gene: TRBJ2-1; clone size: many; D gene: NA; V gene: TRBV25-1; CDR3 protein: CASSEPPTVGEDTNEQFF; CDR3 DNA: TGTGCCAGCAGTGAACCCCCCACGGTTGGGGAGGACACCAATGAGCAGTTCTTC
J gene: TRBJ2-7; clone size: many; D gene: NA; V gene: TRBV6-5; CDR3 protein: CASSYLGSSLGEQYF; CDR3 DNA: TGTGCCAGCAGTTACCTCGGCAGTTCATTGGGCGAGCAGTACTTC
J gene: TRBJ1-5; clone size: NA; D gene: TRBD1; V gene: TRBV20-1; CDR3 protein: CSARENRGKEQPQHF; CDR3 DNA: TGCAGTGCTAGAGAGAACAGGGGAAAGGAACAGCCCCAGCATTTT
J gene: TRBJ1-3; clone size: NA; D gene: NA; V gene: TRBV19; CDR3 protein: CASSILTSGNTIYF; CDR3 DNA: TGTGCCAGTAGTATTCTGACCTCTGGAAACACCATATATTTT
J gene: TRBJ1-2; clone size: many; D gene: NA; V gene: TRBV12-3/TRBV12-4; CDR3 protein: CASSFGQDIHYGYTF; CDR3 DNA: TGTGCCAGCAGTTTCGGGCAGGACATCCATTATGGCTACACCTTC
J gene: TRBJ2-1; clone size: many; D gene: TRBD1; V gene: TRBV24-1; CDR3 protein: CATSDPRQGGNEQFF; CDR3 DNA: TGTGCCACCAGTGATCCCCGACAGGGGGGTAATGAGCAGTTCTTC
J gene: TRBJ2-3; clone size: NA; D gene: NA; V gene: TRBV20-1; CDR3 protein: CSASGGQSSTDTQYF; CDR3 DNA: TGCAGTGCTAGCGGGGGACAATCTAGCACAGATACGCAGTATTTT
J gene: TRBJ2-6; clone size: few; D gene: NA; V gene: TRBV20-1; CDR3 protein: CSARVSSGANVLTF; CDR3 DNA: TGCAGTGCTAGAGTGTCCTCTGGGGCCAACGTCCTGACTTTC
J gene: TRBJ2-7; clone size: many; D gene: NA; V gene: TRBV10-3; CDR3 protein: CAISDAGTLDEQYF; CDR3 DNA: TGTGCCATCAGTGATGCAGGAACCCTAGACGAGCAGTACTTC
J gene: TRBJ2-3; clone size: NA; D gene: NA; V gene: TRBV4-1; CDR3 protein: CASSQWPRGGTDTQYF; CDR3 DNA: TGCGCCAGCAGCCAATGGCCCCGGGGAGGCACAGATACGCAGTATTTT
J gene: TRBJ2-2; clone size: NA; D gene: NA; V gene: TRBV5-6; CDR3 protein: CASSDQGPRAGELFF; CDR3 DNA: TGTGCCAGCAGCGACCAGGGGCCGCGAGCCGGGGAGCTGTTTTTT
J gene: TRBJ2-3; clone size: many; D gene: NA; V gene: TRBV27; CDR3 protein: CASSLSAWTDTQYF; CDR3 DNA: TGTGCCAGCAGTTTATCGGCTTGGACAGATACGCAGTATTTT
J gene: TRBJ1-1; clone size: few; D gene: NA; V gene: TRBV12-3/TRBV12-4; CDR3 protein: CASSLGRALAFF; CDR3 DNA: TGTGCCAGCAGTTTGGGGAGGGCTCTAGCTTTCTTT